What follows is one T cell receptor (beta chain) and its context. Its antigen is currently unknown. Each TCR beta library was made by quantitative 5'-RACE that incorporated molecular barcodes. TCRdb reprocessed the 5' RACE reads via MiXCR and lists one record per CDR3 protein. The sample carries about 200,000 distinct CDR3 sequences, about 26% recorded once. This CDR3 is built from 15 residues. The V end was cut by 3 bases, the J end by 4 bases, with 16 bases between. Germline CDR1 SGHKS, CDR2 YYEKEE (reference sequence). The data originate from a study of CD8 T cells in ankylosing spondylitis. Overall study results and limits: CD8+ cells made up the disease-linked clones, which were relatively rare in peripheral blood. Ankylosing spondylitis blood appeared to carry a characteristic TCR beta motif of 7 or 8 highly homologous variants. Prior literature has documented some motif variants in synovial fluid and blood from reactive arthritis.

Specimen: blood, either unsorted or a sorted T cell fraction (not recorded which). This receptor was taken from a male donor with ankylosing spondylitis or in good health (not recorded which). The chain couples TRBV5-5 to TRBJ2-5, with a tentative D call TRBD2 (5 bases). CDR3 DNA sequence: TGTGCCAGCAGCTCGTCTTCGGGGATCGGAGAGACCCAGTACTTC. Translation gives CASSSSSGIGETQYF.